This section outlines one TCR beta chain sequence together with its context. This sample was included in a study of Ad26.COV2.S vaccination and SARS-CoV-2 variants. Overall study context: Once or twice, 56 days apart, Ad26.COV2.S was delivered intramuscularly.

The CDR3 extends over 15 amino acids. Trimming removed 3 bases from V and 6 bases from J; junction bases left unmatched: 6. From germline, CDR1 is SGDLS and CDR2 YYNGEE. Treatment: 15 to 20 received Ad26.COV2.S at low or high dose, single or two shots; 5 received placebo; per-sample allocation not given. Sampling was performed 63 days after the first vaccine or placebo injection. Clones were read by immunoSEQ multiplex PCR, and TCRdb kept only the in-frame ones, dropping some. The data hold roughly 700,000 clones, with roughly 90% observed a single time. This clonotype originated in a person aged 18-60 years who received the Ad26.COV2.S COVID-19 vaccine or a placebo. The chain carries TRBV9 and TRBJ2-2, with 9 bases aligning to TRBD2. Sequences were derived from peripheral blood, sampled in a trial of Ad26.COV2.S vaccine versus placebo. The CDR3 DNA reads as TGTGCCAGCAGCGCGTCCGGGACTAGCTCCGGGGAGCTGTTTTTT. Translation gives CASSASGTSSGELFF.